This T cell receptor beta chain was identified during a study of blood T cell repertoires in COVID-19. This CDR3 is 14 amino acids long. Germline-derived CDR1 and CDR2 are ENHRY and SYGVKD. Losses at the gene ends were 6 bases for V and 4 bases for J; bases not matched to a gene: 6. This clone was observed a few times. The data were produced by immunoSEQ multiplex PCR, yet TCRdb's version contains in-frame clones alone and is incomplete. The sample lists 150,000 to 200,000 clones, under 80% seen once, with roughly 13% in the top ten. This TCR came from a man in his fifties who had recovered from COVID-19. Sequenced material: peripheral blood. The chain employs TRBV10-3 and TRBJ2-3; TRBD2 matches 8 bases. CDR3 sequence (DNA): TGTGCCATCAGGAAGCGGGAGAAGGCAGATACGCAGTATTTT. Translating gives CAIRKREKADTQYF.